The entry below describes one T cell receptor (beta chain). The antigen remains undetermined. The data were obtained in a study of cytomegalovirus exposure and HLA in healthy donors. General study results and limits: Diagnosis of cytomegalovirus status made by the classifier reportedly showed high specificity and sensitivity.

Primers for the PCR totalled 60 Vbeta and 13 Jbeta. Only in-frame clones appear in the TCRdb table, and some are missing; sequencing was by immunoSEQ multiplex PCR. The top ten clones hold approximately 4% of a sample with about 120,000 clones, 81% of them seen once. The trim removed 4 bases at V and 5 bases at J, leaving 8 bases unmatched. The CDR3 loop spans 15 amino acids. CDR1 and CDR2 from the germline V gene are SGHNT and YYREEE (reference sequence). The V gene is TRBV5-4, the J gene TRBJ1-4, with 7 bases aligning to TRBD1. The origin of this receptor is a young man in good health and CMV-seropositive. The sequencing sample was made of PBMCs. The CDR3 nucleotides read TGTGCCAGCAGCGCAAGGGACAGTTCAAATGAAAAACTGTTTTTT. This translates into CASSARDSSNEKLFF. Combining the CDR3 with reference TRBV5-4 and TRBJ1-4 gives the whole variable domain ETGVTQSPTHLIKTRGQQVTLRCSSQSGHNTVSWYQQALGQGPQFIFQYYREEENGRGNFPPRFSGLQFPNYSSELNVNALELDDSALYLCASSARDSSNEKLFFGSGTQLSVL.